This TCR beta chain was found in a study of cytomegalovirus exposure and HLA in healthy donors. The study's findings and limits: Later genetic work tied a missense DCLRE1C variant to beta-chain V and J trimming. DRB1 had the most TCR associations and HLA-C the fewest, a later analysis found, with rates varying by HLA locus. The study flagged some 170 TCR beta chains as cytomegalovirus-associated.

Trimming cost V 8 bases and J 0 bases, with 14 bases left between them. The CDR3 covers 14 residues. Germline V gene data show CDR1 as LGHNA and CDR2 as YSLEER. PCR involved 60 Vbeta and 13 Jbeta primers. Assay used: immunoSEQ multiplex PCR; TCRdb lists only in-frame clones, some missing. The data hold around 130,000 clones, with around 78% observed a single time. A note on this clone: Its antigen is currently unknown.

The source material was PBMCs. This TCR came from a woman in her fifties or sixties in good health and CMV-seronegative. The rearrangement joins TRBV4-3 to TRBJ2-7; TRBD1 might be the D (5 bases). The CDR3 DNA reads TGCGCCAGCTCTGTACGGACAATCTCCTACGAGCAGTACTTC. Translated: CASSVRTISYEQYF.